The next 29 T cell receptor beta chains were all read from a single sample in a study of blood T cell repertoires in COVID-19. Profiling relied on immunoSEQ multiplex PCR, and the TCRdb table lists in-frame clones only, not all of them. Among 84,000 or so clones listed, 83% were seen once. Sequencing was carried out using peripheral blood. The origin of the receptors is an elderly woman with acute or convalescent COVID-19.

In its sample, this clone was seen a few times. V is TRBV3-1 (or the pseudogene TRBV3-2) and J is TRBJ1-5, with 8 nucleotides matching TRBD1. The CDR3 runs to 15 residues. Germline CDR1 and CDR2: LGHDT and YNNKEL (reference sequence). J was trimmed by 10 bases and V by 4 bases; bases with no gene match: 12. CDR3 nucleotides: TGTGCCAGCAGCCTCGGACAGGGCTTCGTAGTACCCCAGCATTTT. It codes for CASSLGQGFVVPQHF.

The chain uses TRBV5-1 and TRBJ2-3, with a weak D call TRBD2 (6 bases). The germline CDR1 and CDR2 sequences are SGHRS and YFSETQ. This CDR3 region has 16 residues. Trimming cost V 0 bases and J 2 bases, with 13 bases left between them. CDR3 region: CASSLGMAGNTDTQYF. CDR3 coding DNA: TGCGCCAGCAGCTTGGGGATGGCGGGAAACACAGATACGCAGTATTTT.

The V and J genes are TRBV5-4 and TRBJ1-6; 11 nucleotides agree with TRBD1. The V and J ends lost 4 bases and 8 bases, in that order; junction bases with no gene match: 5. Per the germline V gene, CDR1 is SGHNT and CDR2 is YYREEE (reference sequence). The CDR3 is made up of 15 amino acids. In nucleotides, the CDR3 is TGTGCCAGCAGCAAAGGACAGGGGGCTGATTCACCCCTCCACTTT. This encodes CASSKGQGADSPLHF.

The chain employs TRBV19 and TRBJ2-3; 8 bases match TRBD2. Germline-derived CDR1 and CDR2 are LNHDA and SQIVND (reference sequence). V trimming: 6 bases; J trimming: 6 bases; junction bases outside the gene matches: 8. The CDR3 is 14 residues long. CDR3 bases: TGTGCCAGTAGGATCAGCGGGAGAGGGGATACGCAGTATTTT. Protein product: CASRISGRGDTQYF. The whole variable domain, filled in from reference TRBV19 and TRBJ2-3, reads DGGITQSPKYLFRKEGQNVTLSCEQNLNHDAMYWYRQDPGQGLRLIYYSQIVNDFQKGDIAEGYSVSREKKESFPLTVTSAQKNPTAFYLCASRISGRGDTQYFGPGTRLTVL.

This chain joins TRBV12-3 or TRBV12-4 and TRBJ1-2; the D is unclear. The V gene lost 3 bases and the J gene lost 4 bases, with 6 bases spanning the gap. The CDR3 consists of 12 residues. The CDR3 DNA reads TGTGCCAGCAGTTTTTGGAGCTATGGCTACACCTTC. Protein sequence: CASSFWSYGYTF.

The chain joins TRBV11-3 to TRBJ1-2, with no clear D. V was shortened by 1 base and J by 8 bases, with 11 bases between the two germline ends. The CDR3 runs to 13 residues. The V gene's germline CDR1 is SGHNT and CDR2 YENEEA. As DNA, the CDR3 is TGTGCCAGCAGCTTAGTCGAGGGATCCGGCTACACCTTC. Translated, it gives CASSLVEGSGYTF.

The chain combines TRBV15 with TRBJ2-2; possibly TRBD2 for D (6 bases). Trimming removed 6 bases from V and 4 bases from J, with 12 bases in between. The CDR3 consists of 14 residues. CDR1 LNHNV and CDR2 YYDKDF come from the germline V gene (reference sequence). The CDR3, as DNA: TGTGCCACCAGGGCTGGAGGGCTCACCGGGGAGCTGTTTTTT. It yields the protein CATRAGGLTGELFF.

The rearrangement uses TRBV18 and TRBJ2-3; the D is unclear. The germline V gene encodes CDR1 KGHSH and CDR2 LQKENI. V shed 5 bases and J shed 4 bases, with 13 bases lying between them. This CDR3 region has 14 residues. CDR3 region: CASSFNGPPDTQYF. CDR3 coding DNA: TGTGCCAGCTCATTTAACGGTCCCCCAGATACGCAGTATTTT. Looking up the rest from reference TRBV18 and TRBJ2-3 gives the full variable domain: NAGVMQNPRHLVRRRGQEARLRCSPMKGHSHVYWYRQLPEEGLKFMVYLQKENIIDESGMPKERFSAEFPKEGPSILRIQQVVRGDSAAYFCASSFNGPPDTQYFGPGTRLTVL.

The chain carries TRBV28 and TRBJ1-1, with 8 bases aligning to TRBD1. V lost 5 bases to trimming and J lost 7 bases; unmatched junction nucleotides: 6. This CDR3 is built from 13 residues. The V gene's germline CDR1 is MDHEN and CDR2 SYDVKM. The CDR3 sequence is CASSTPTGVEAFF. CDR3 DNA sequence: TGTGCCAGCAGTACTCCGACAGGGGTTGAAGCTTTCTTT.

V is TRBV2 and J is TRBJ2-2; 7 nucleotides match TRBD1. J lost 0 bases, V lost 7 bases, and 8 bases had no gene match. The CDR3 sequence is 16 residues long. CDR1 is SNHLY and CDR2 is FYNNEI in the germline V gene. This CDR3 is CASKGGTHANTGELFF. The CDR3 DNA reads as TGTGCCAGCAAAGGGGGCACACACGCGAACACCGGGGAGCTGTTTTTT.

The chain links TRBV5-6 to TRBJ2-5, with D perhaps matching TRBD1 (6 bases). Germline lookup yields CDR1 SGHDT and CDR2 YYEEEE. Trimming removed 4 bases at V and 2 bases at J, with 12 bases between. This CDR3 has 14 residues. Here the CDR3 reads CASSGRTVQETQYF. CDR3 DNA sequence: TGTGCCAGCAGCGGTCGGACAGTACAAGAGACCCAGTACTTC.

The chain combines TRBV19 with TRBJ1-1, with 8 bases identical to TRBD1. CDR3 length equals 14 residues. J lost 5 bases, V lost 3 bases, and 5 bases had no gene match. From germline, CDR1 is LNHDA and CDR2 SQIVND (reference sequence). CDR3 sequence: CASSIQGAGTEAFF. The CDR3, as DNA: TGTGCCAGTAGTATCCAGGGGGCGGGGACTGAAGCTTTCTTT.

The chain's CDR3 is CASSPERGQGYTF. In DNA form, the CDR3 reads TGTGCCAGCTCACCCGAAAGGGGGCAAGGCTACACCTTC. The chain links TRBV18 to TRBJ1-2; the match to TRBD1 covers 7 bases. Germline trimming cut 3 bases from V and 8 bases from J; bases unmatched to any gene: 6. Germline V gene lookup returns CDR1 KGHSH and CDR2 LQKENI. This CDR3 has 13 amino acids.

This rearrangement joins TRBV7-2 to TRBJ2-2, with a weak D call TRBD1 (6 bases). This CDR3 is 14 amino acids long. Trimming removed 3 bases from V and 5 bases from J, with 10 bases in between. CDR1 and CDR2 (germline): SGHTA, FQGNSA. The CDR3 reads CASSFWGQTGELFF. As DNA, the CDR3 is TGTGCCAGCAGCTTCTGGGGGCAAACCGGGGAGCTGTTTTTT.

This clone was detected only once. The chain joins TRBV19 to TRBJ2-1, with a possible D match to TRBD2 (5 bases). CDR1 and CDR2 (germline): LNHDA, SQIVND (reference sequence). This CDR3 is built from 15 residues. The ends were cut back, 6 bases at V and 0 bases at J, with 12 bases in the middle. The CDR3 sequence: CASRGSRDSYNEQFF. CDR3 in DNA: TGTGCCAGTAGGGGGAGCCGAGACTCCTACAATGAGCAGTTCTTC.

V gene TRBV6-4 combines with J gene TRBJ1-4, with TRBD1 identical over 8 bases. Germline lookup yields CDR1 MRHNA and CDR2 SNTAGT. The CDR3 has 17 amino acids. Losses at the gene ends were 4 bases for V and 4 bases for J; bases not matched to a gene: 11. The CDR3 bases are TGTGCCAGCAGTGTCCCTAGGAGGGGGACAGGTAATGAAAAACTGTTTTTT. This translates into CASSVPRRGTGNEKLFF.

The chain uses TRBV19 and TRBJ2-3; TRBD2 matches at 10 bases. The CDR3 has 16 residues. From germline, CDR1 is LNHDA and CDR2 SQIVND (reference sequence). The J segment lost 3 bases and the V segment lost 3 bases, leaving 6 bases of the junction unmatched. CDR3 loop: CASSIGRAGGTDTQYF. In DNA, the CDR3 is TGTGCCAGTAGTATCGGTCGAGCGGGAGGGACAGATACGCAGTATTTT.

The genes are TRBV5-6 and TRBJ1-5; 7 bases align to TRBD1. J lost 9 bases, V lost 6 bases, and 12 bases had no gene match. The V gene's germline CDR1 is SGHDT and CDR2 YYEEEE. The CDR3 is 14 residues long. This CDR3 is CASNLGQSLGPQHF. The CDR3 nucleotides read TGTGCCAGCAATCTGGGACAGAGCCTAGGGCCCCAGCATTTT.

V usage is TRBV12-3 or TRBV12-4 and J usage is TRBJ1-1; no firm D call. The CDR3 has 12 residues. The V end lost 6 bases, the J end lost 7 bases, and 12 bases lay between the germline ends. Written as DNA, the CDR3 is TGTGCCAGCAGCCCCGGGAGGCATGAAGCTTTCTTT. Its translation: CASSPGRHEAFF.

This clone was seen only once. The V gene is TRBV3-1 (or the pseudogene TRBV3-2), the J gene TRBJ1-2, with unresolved D. The CDR3 extends over 16 amino acids. CDR1 is LGHDT and CDR2 is YNNKEL in the germline V gene (reference sequence). V dropped 0 bases and J dropped 8 bases, with 19 bases sitting between them. As DNA, the CDR3 is TGTGCCAGCAGCCAAGATAGGGTTGAGGACTTGGGGGGCTACACCTTC. Protein product: CASSQDRVEDLGGYTF.

This clone was counted only a few times. The CDR3 region has the DNA TGCGCCAGCAGCCTGGGACAGAATAACTATGGCTACACCTTC. Translation gives CASSLGQNNYGYTF. The rearrangement links TRBV5-1 to TRBJ1-2; 7 nucleotides line up with TRBD1. There are 14 residues in the CDR3. V shed 4 bases, J shed 1 base, and the junction held 4 bases outside the gene matches. Looked up from germline, CDR1 is SGHRS and CDR2 is YFSETQ.

The J gene is TRBJ2-7, the V gene TRBV10-2; 12 nucleotides line up with TRBD2. With V trimmed by 6 bases and J by 6 bases, 9 bases remained unmatched. Germline V gene sequence: CDR1 WSHSY, CDR2 SAAADI. This CDR3 has 15 residues. CDR3 loop: CASRARLAGAPEQYF. CDR3 sequence (DNA): TGCGCCAGCAGGGCCAGACTAGCGGGGGCTCCCGAGCAGTACTTC.

The chain employs TRBV15 and TRBJ1-4; 7 positions match TRBD1. CDR3 size: 17 residues. The junction had 14 bases not matched to a gene; V was cut back by 0 bases and J by 10 bases. CDR1 is LNHNV and CDR2 is YYDKDF in the germline V gene (reference sequence). The CDR3 nucleotides are TGTGCCACCAGCAGAGATCTCCGAGGTCAGGGGGAAGGAAAACTGTTTTTT. Protein sequence: CATSRDLRGQGEGKLFF.

The gene calls are TRBV11-2 and TRBJ2-7; the D gene is possibly TRBD1 (8 bases). This CDR3 contains 14 residues. The germline V gene encodes CDR1 SGHAT and CDR2 FQNNGV. Trimming took off 6 bases at V and 2 bases at J, with 14 bases between the two ends. DNA for the CDR3: TGTGCCAGCAGTGACAGGGGACTAACCTACGAGCAGTACTTC. It is translated as CASSDRGLTYEQYF. Full variable domain (missing parts from reference TRBV11-2 and TRBJ2-7): EAGVAQSPRYKIIEKRQSVAFWCNPISGHATLYWYQQILGQGPKLLIQFQNNGVVDDSQLPKDRFSAERLKGVDSTLKIQPAKLEDSAVYLCASSDRGLTYEQYFGPGTRLTVT.

This sequence joins TRBV7-9 and TRBJ2-2; the D gene is possibly TRBD1 (5 bases). Per germline, CDR1 SEHNR and CDR2 FQNEAQ (reference sequence). V lost 2 bases and J 5 bases, leaving 12 bases between the germline ends. This CDR3 is built from 15 residues. CDR3: CASSLPGKGTGELFF. The CDR3 DNA follows: TGTGCCAGCAGCTTACCAGGGAAGGGGACCGGGGAGCTGTTTTTT. The variable domain in full, with the rest retrieved from reference TRBV7-9 and TRBJ2-2, is DTGVSQNPRHKITKRGQNVTFRCDPISEHNRLYWYRQTLGQGPEFLTYFQNEAQLEKSRLLSDRFSAERPKGSFSTLEIQRTEQGDSAMYLCASSLPGKGTGELFFGEGSRLTVL.

The genes are TRBV7-9 and TRBJ1-4; 9 nucleotides align to TRBD1. V trimming: 5 bases; J trimming: 8 bases; junction bases outside the gene matches: 6. CDR1 SEHNR and CDR2 FQNEAQ come from the germline V gene (reference sequence). The CDR3 contains 14 residues. CDR3 residues: CASSPGQGNEKLFF. CDR3 DNA: TGTGCCAGCAGCCCCGGACAGGGGAACGAAAAACTGTTTTTT.

The V gene is TRBV6-2 or TRBV6-3, the J gene TRBJ2-3; D uncertain. Trimming cost V 6 bases and J 6 bases, with 13 bases left between them. The CDR3 totals 13 residues. Germline V gene lookup returns CDR1 MNHEY and CDR2 SVGEGT. The CDR3 DNA reads TGTGCCAGCAGCCATTTCGGTTCGGATACGCAGTATTTT. Its translation: CASSHFGSDTQYF.

The chain employs TRBV19 and TRBJ1-1; D gene uncertain. Trimming left V 4 bases short and J 0 bases short, with 9 bases between. Germline V gene data show CDR1 as LNHDA and CDR2 as SQIVND (reference sequence). The CDR3 consists of 14 residues. CDR3 DNA sequence: TGTGCCAGTAGTAACGGGGTTATGAACACTGAAGCTTTCTTT. Translation gives CASSNGVMNTEAFF.

The chain employs TRBV5-4 and TRBJ2-7; 10 positions match TRBD1. The J segment lost 4 bases and the V segment lost 4 bases, leaving 5 bases of the junction unmatched. The CDR3 consists of 14 residues. Germline lookup yields CDR1 SGHNT and CDR2 YYREEE (reference sequence). The CDR3 is CASSTRTGGYEQYF. The CDR3 nucleotides read TGTGCCAGCAGCACCCGGACAGGGGGTTACGAGCAGTACTTC.